What follows are 13 T cell receptor beta chains derived from one specimen sequenced in a study of cytomegalovirus exposure and HLA in healthy donors. Primers: 60 Vbeta forward and 13 Jbeta reverse. Clones were read by immunoSEQ multiplex PCR, and TCRdb kept only the in-frame ones, dropping some. The sample has roughly 110,000 clones; about two thirds are singletons. The sequenced sample was PBMCs. Receptors originate from a female donor in good health and CMV-seronegative.

The CDR3 sequence is CAWSEGRGGVTDTQYF. DNA for the CDR3: TGTGCCTGGAGTGAGGGGCGGGGGGGAGTGACAGATACGCAGTATTTT. The chain is built from TRBV30 and TRBJ2-3, with 9 bases aligning to TRBD2. Germline V CDR1 and CDR2: GTSNPN, SVGIG (reference sequence). The CDR3 has 16 residues. J lost 3 bases, V lost 1 base, and 8 bases had no gene match.

This clone was seen a handful of times. V usage is TRBV9 and J usage is TRBJ1-6; D is ambiguous. Trimming took 4 bases from V and 10 from J, leaving 21 bases between them. The CDR3 consists of 16 residues. Germline CDR1 and CDR2: SGDLS and YYNGEE. CDR3 nucleotides: TGTGCCAGCAGCACCGAGGATCGGTTGGGAGGCTCACCCCTCCACTTT. As protein: CASSTEDRLGGSPLHF.

The gene calls are TRBV13 and TRBJ2-7; 9 nucleotides align to TRBD2. The CDR3 has 14 residues. V shed 5 bases and J 3 bases; nucleotides not matched to a gene: 5. The germline CDR1 and CDR2 sequences are PRHDT and FYEKMQ (reference sequence). DNA for the CDR3: TGTGCCAGCAGCCCCGGGACTAGCAGCTACGAGCAGTACTTC. Amino acid sequence: CASSPGTSSYEQYF.

J is TRBJ2-7 and V is TRBV7-9, with D maybe TRBD1 (5 bases). V lost 6 bases, J lost 3 bases, and 9 bases lay in between. The CDR3 spans 12 residues. CDR1 and CDR2 from the germline V gene are SEHNR and FQNEAQ (reference sequence). CDR3 DNA: TGTGCCAGCAGGGACGGACACTACGAGCAGTACTTC. Translation: CASRDGHYEQYF.

J is TRBJ1-1 and V is TRBV11-3; a possible D gene is TRBD1 (6 bases). The length of the CDR3 is 14 residues. Germline V gene sequence: CDR1 SGHNT, CDR2 YENEEA. Trimming stripped 0 bases from V and 3 bases from J, with 8 bases between. The CDR3 region is CASSLDTGYTEAFF. Written as DNA, the CDR3 is TGTGCCAGCAGCTTAGATACAGGGTACACTGAAGCTTTCTTT.

The chain carries TRBV7-9 and TRBJ2-3, with 9 bases fitting TRBD1. There are 16 residues in the CDR3. V lost 3 bases to trimming and J lost 1 base; unmatched junction nucleotides: 5. CDR1 is SEHNR, CDR2 FQNEAQ, per germline (reference sequence). CDR3 protein: CASSLGQGARTDTQYF. The CDR3, as DNA: TGTGCCAGCAGCTTGGGACAGGGCGCCCGCACAGATACGCAGTATTTT.

This chain joins TRBV5-6 and TRBJ2-5; 12 bases line up with TRBD1. The J call is uncertain, as TRBJ2-7 better fits the DNA end. CDR3 length: 14 residues. Germline V CDR1 and CDR2: SGHDT, YYEEEE. The CDR3 DNA is TGTGCCAGCAGCTGGGGGACAGGGGGCTTCGAGCAGTACTTC. Protein sequence: CASSWGTGGFEQYF.

The chain combines TRBV9 with TRBJ2-1; 8 nucleotides align to TRBD2. The V gene end was trimmed by 4 bases and the J gene end by 6 bases; junction bases not matched to a gene: 9. CDR1 and CDR2 (germline): SGDLS, YYNGEE. The CDR3 runs 15 residues. The CDR3, as DNA: TGTGCCAGCAGCTCCACTAGCGGAGGCCTCAATGAGCAGTTCTTC. Protein sequence: CASSSTSGGLNEQFF. Full variable domain (remainder filled in from reference TRBV9 and TRBJ2-1): DSGVTQTPKHLITATGQRVTLRCSPRSGDLSVYWYQQSLDQGLQFLIQYYNGEERAKGNILERFSAQQFPDLHSELNLSSLELGDSALYFCASSSTSGGLNEQFFGPGTRLTVL.

The chain has TRBV7-9 and TRBJ2-7; possibly TRBD2 for D (6 bases). The CDR3 spans 13 residues. V lost 1 base to trimming and J lost 4 bases, with 8 bases between them. Germline V gives CDR1 SEHNR, CDR2 FQNEAQ (reference sequence). As DNA, the CDR3 is TGTGCCAGCAGCTTAGTAGGAGGGTACGAGCAGTACTTC. Translation: CASSLVGGYEQYF.

This chain links TRBV2 with TRBJ2-7; D is perhaps TRBD2 (6 bases). CDR1 is SNHLY, CDR2 FYNNEI, per germline. V was pared by 6 bases and J by 4 bases, with 16 bases between. There are 14 residues in the CDR3. The chain's CDR3 is CASRVDGSRYEQYF. CDR3 bases: TGTGCCAGCAGGGTAGACGGGAGCAGATACGAGCAGTACTTC.

The rearrangement links TRBV2 to TRBJ1-5; the match to TRBD1 covers 7 bases. This CDR3 spans 16 amino acids. V lost 9 bases and J lost 3; bases outside the gene matches: 14. Germline CDR1 and CDR2: SNHLY and FYNNEI. The CDR3 region is CASPHRGQGVNQPQHF. The CDR3 DNA follows: TGTGCCAGTCCTCATAGGGGGCAGGGGGTCAATCAGCCCCAGCATTTT.

The chain combines TRBV30 with TRBJ2-3; maybe TRBD2 (5 bases). Germline CDR1 reads GTSNPN; CDR2 reads SVGIG (reference sequence). There are 15 residues in the CDR3. The ends were cut back, 5 bases at V and 2 bases at J, with 17 bases in the middle. As DNA, the CDR3 is TGTGCCTGGGTTCCGAAAAGCGGATACACAGATACGCAGTATTTT. It codes for CAWVPKSGYTDTQYF.

The genes are TRBV18 and TRBJ1-5, with 9 bases matching TRBD1. This CDR3 spans 18 amino acids. The trim removed 4 bases at V and 5 bases at J, leaving 15 bases unmatched. The germline gives CDR1 KGHSH, CDR2 LQKENI. The CDR3 DNA is TGTGCCAGCTCACGCAAGACTTCGGCCGGGACAGGGCATCAGCCCCAGCATTTT. Translated: CASSRKTSAGTGHQPQHF.